The entry below describes one T cell receptor (beta chain). The CDR3 sequence is 17 residues long. The J segment lost 4 bases and the V segment lost 2 bases, leaving 11 bases of the junction unmatched. Germline V gene data show CDR1 as MNHEY and CDR2 as SMNVEV (reference sequence). This entry comes from a study of radiotherapy plus CTLA-4 blockade in lung cancer. Profiled with immunoSEQ multiplex PCR; TCRdb holds only in-frame clones, not every one. The repertoire has 50,000 to 75,000 clones, roughly 77% of them found once; the top ten carry approximately 4%. This material consisted of peripheral blood, taken from a patient treated with radiotherapy plus ipilimumab. The genes are TRBV27 and TRBJ1-2; 9 nucleotides agree with TRBD1. This clonotype was obtained from a human donor with non-small cell lung cancer who had a complete response to radiotherapy plus ipilimumab. This chain's CDR3 is CASSLGPSGQGVYGYTF. CDR3 in DNA: TGTGCCAGCAGTTTAGGCCCCTCGGGACAGGGCGTCTATGGCTACACCTTC.